The rows below give T cell receptor beta chains drawn from one sample of a study of CD8 T cells in ankylosing spondylitis. MiXCR, run by TCRdb on the 5' RACE reads, gives a single entry per CDR3 protein. The data contain more than 600,000 distinct CDR3 sequences, 15% to 20% of them singletons. Sequenced: blood, either unsorted or a sorted T cell fraction (not recorded which). These receptors were obtained from a male donor with ankylosing spondylitis. Both conserved end residues are trimmed from each CDR3.

>TRBV30
AWSSTWNTEAF
>TRBV2
ASNFAGEKLF
>TRBV4-2
ASSPHGSTDTQY
>TRBV28
ASSFRNGGNEQY
>TRBV20-1
SARGNVDEQY
>TRBV7-2
ASSLSGFTYEQY
>TRBV20-1
SARGWGEGHTEAF
>TRBV11-3
ASSFGDPSTDTQY
>TRBV12-3/TRBV12-4
ASSFSQGGNQPQH
>TRBV10-3
AISPDSQNEKLF
>TRBV5-1
ASSLTRQGGADTQY
>TRBV24-1
ATSDHRGHTGELF
>TRBV13
ASSFGGSFQPQH
>TRBV20-1
SARERDSSRGAQH
>TRBV7-3
ASNSEDPRTSGNTGELF
>TRBV6-2/TRBV6-3
ASSVLAGVGYEQY
>TRBV11-2
ASSLPRTEGGPSTDTQY
>TRBV5-1
ASRETWTSGANVLT
>TRBV18
ASSPFTGRAYEQY
>TRBV12-3/TRBV12-4
ASRPIDTYEQY
>TRBV27
ASKTNRDTYEQY
>TRBV4-2
ASSHITGPQH
>TRBV11-2
ASSSTGTGGAWTEAF
>TRBV11-2
ASSLDGRTSGGGETQY
>TRBV7-2
ASSRLNYLGYT
>TRBV7-2
ASSLKSGSMSYEQY
>TRBV11-3
ASNRADSYEQY
>TRBV5-1
ASSFSRTGQTSSGTLNEQF
>TRBV29-1
SVAPQSNTQY
>TRBV14
ASSQDRGFSEQY
>TRBV18
ASSRLGSSEGNEQF
>TRBV4-2
ASSQGVGGYT
>TRBV29-1
SVASTRSGETQY
>TRBV20-1
SARDPERGAWDEQF
>TRBV5-1
ASSSQGNSYNSPLH
>TRBV11-2
ASSLGQQGYTEAF
>TRBV10-2
ATLDGPVHEQY
>TRBV12-3/TRBV12-4
ASSTRTVKGTAISPLH
>TRBV5-1
ASSLGILVNTDTQY
>TRBV20-1
SAEEWSSYNEQF
>TRBV6-2/TRBV6-3
ASSYPMGGYGQPQH
>TRBV7-8
ASSLSGGSRYT
>TRBV5-5
ASSLDTYGYT
>TRBV7-8
AVGWDTGELF
>TRBV6-1
ASSEALRLDEQY
>TRBV10-3
AISGGPGQETQY
>TRBV10-3
AISGTQGVPQH
>TRBV14
ASSRDGWTAEAF